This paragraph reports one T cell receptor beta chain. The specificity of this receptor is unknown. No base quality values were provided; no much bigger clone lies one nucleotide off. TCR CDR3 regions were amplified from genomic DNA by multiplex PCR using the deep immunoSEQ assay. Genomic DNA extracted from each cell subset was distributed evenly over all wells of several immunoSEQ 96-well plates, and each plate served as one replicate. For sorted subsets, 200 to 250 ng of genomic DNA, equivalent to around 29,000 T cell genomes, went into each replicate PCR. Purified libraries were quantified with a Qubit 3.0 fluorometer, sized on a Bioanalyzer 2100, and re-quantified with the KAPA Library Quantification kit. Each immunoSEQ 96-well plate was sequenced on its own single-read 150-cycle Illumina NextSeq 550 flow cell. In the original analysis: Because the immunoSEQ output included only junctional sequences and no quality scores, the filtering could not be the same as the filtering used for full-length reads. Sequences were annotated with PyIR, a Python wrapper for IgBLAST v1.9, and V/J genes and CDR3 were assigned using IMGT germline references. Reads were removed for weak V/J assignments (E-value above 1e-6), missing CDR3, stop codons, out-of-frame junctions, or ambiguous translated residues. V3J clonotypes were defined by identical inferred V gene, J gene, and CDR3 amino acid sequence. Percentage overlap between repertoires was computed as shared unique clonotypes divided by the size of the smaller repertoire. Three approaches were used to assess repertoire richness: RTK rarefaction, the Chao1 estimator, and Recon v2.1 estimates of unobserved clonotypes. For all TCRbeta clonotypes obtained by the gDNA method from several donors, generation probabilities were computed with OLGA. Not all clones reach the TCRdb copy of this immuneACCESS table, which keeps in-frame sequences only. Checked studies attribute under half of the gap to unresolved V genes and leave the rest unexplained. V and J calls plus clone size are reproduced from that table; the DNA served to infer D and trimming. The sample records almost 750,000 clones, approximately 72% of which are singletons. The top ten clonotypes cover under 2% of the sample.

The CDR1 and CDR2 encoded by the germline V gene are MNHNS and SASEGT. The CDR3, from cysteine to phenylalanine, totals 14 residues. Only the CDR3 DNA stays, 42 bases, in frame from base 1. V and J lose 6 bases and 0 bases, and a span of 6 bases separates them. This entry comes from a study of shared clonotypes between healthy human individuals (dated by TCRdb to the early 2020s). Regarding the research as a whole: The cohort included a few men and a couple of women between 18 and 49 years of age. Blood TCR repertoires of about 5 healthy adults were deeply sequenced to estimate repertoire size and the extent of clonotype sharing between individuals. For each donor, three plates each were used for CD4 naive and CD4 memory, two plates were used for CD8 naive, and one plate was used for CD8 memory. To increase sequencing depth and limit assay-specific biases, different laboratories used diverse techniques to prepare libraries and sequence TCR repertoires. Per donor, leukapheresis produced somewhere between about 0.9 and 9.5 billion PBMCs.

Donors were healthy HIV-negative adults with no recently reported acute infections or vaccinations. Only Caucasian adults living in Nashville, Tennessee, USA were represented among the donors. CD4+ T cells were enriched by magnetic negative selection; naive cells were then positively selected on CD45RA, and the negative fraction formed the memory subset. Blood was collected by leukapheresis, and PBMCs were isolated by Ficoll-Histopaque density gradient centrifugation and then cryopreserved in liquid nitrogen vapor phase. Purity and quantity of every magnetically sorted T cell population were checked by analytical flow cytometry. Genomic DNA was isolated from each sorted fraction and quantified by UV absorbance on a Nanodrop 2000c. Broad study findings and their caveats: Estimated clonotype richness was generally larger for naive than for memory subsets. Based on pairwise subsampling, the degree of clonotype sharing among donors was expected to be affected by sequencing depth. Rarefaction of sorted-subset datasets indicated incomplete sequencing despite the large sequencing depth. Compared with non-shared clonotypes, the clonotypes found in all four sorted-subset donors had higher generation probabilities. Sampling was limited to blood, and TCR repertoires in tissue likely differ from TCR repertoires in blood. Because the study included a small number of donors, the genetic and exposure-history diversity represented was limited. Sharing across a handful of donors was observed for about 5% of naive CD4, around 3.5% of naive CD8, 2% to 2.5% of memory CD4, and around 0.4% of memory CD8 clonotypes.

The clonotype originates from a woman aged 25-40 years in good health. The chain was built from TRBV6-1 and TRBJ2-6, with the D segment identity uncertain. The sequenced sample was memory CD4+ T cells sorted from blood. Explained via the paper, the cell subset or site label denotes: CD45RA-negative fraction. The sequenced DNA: TGTGCCAGCAGATCAGTCTCTGGGGCCAACGTCCTGACTTTC. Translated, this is CASRSVSGANVLTF.